These T cell receptor beta chains were read from a single sample in a study of T-cell memory formation after mild COVID-19. Using its own MiXCR run on the 5' RACE reads, TCRdb lists one record per CDR3 protein. The sample includes 400,000 to 450,000 distinct CDR3 sequences, about 20% of them seen just once. Sequenced input: PBMCs or a T cell subset sorted from them (not recorded which). The receptors were sampled from a man aged 18 to 29 who had mild COVID-19 (a few samples of this study predate the infection). Cell type and time point are not known. Both conserved end residues are part of each CDR3. A D gene is named only where the DNA matches it firmly. Some rows mark clone size as missing; the rest say once, few, many or name a class of expanded clone.

TRBV10-3	-	TRBJ2-3	few	CAISESGREITDTQYF	TGTGCCATCAGTGAGTCGGGGAGAGAGATCACAGATACGCAGTATTTT
TRBV19	-	TRBJ1-1	-	CASTRGENTEAFF	TGTGCCAGTACAAGGGGGGAGAACACTGAAGCTTTCTTT
TRBV12-3/TRBV12-4	TRBD1	TRBJ2-1	-	CASSGGQGNNEQFF	TGTGCCAGCTCCGGAGGACAGGGAAACAATGAGCAGTTCTTC
TRBV11-2	TRBD2	TRBJ2-1	few	CASSRGGLAGIDEQFF	TGTGCCAGCAGCCGCGGAGGGCTAGCGGGGATCGATGAGCAGTTCTTC
TRBV24-1	-	TRBJ1-5	few	CATSEVNSNQPQHF	TGTGCCACCAGTGAGGTTAATAGCAATCAGCCCCAGCATTTT
TRBV20-1	-	TRBJ2-5	-	CSARAEETQYF	TGCAGTGCGAGAGCAGAAGAGACCCAGTACTTC
TRBV27	-	TRBJ1-1	-	CASSLSGGEAFF	TGTGCCAGCAGTTTATCAGGGGGTGAAGCTTTCTTT
TRBV7-9	TRBD1	TRBJ1-3	-	CASSSRDSSSGNTIYF	TGTGCCAGCAGCTCCAGGGACAGCTCCTCTGGAAACACCATATATTTT
TRBV28	TRBD1	TRBJ1-2	-	CASSLASIRGNYGYTF	TGTGCCAGCAGTTTAGCTAGTATCAGGGGGAACTATGGCTACACCTTC
TRBV20-1	-	TRBJ1-2	-	CSARGGGWPDYGYTF	TGCAGTGCTAGAGGGGGGGGGTGGCCCGACTATGGCTACACCTTC
TRBV6-5	-	TRBJ1-6	few	CASSQQDSPLHF	TGTGCCAGCAGTCAGCAAGACTCACCCCTCCACTTT
TRBV7-8	-	TRBJ2-7	few	CASSLAVGGEQYF	TGTGCCAGCAGCTTAGCAGTGGGGGGCGAGCAGTACTTC
TRBV14	-	TRBJ2-5	few	CASSQEVVGREETQYF	TGTGCCAGCAGCCAAGAAGTAGTCGGGCGAGAAGAGACCCAGTACTTC
TRBV30	-	TRBJ2-3	few	CAWSVEGRRGTQYF	TGTGCCTGGAGTGTAGAGGGGCGGCGTGGTACGCAGTATTTT
TRBV2	-	TRBJ2-2	few	CASSPTENTGELFF	TGTGCCAGCAGCCCGACAGAGAACACCGGGGAGCTGTTTTTT
TRBV27	TRBD2	TRBJ2-5	-	CASSLYRGGGETQYF	TGTGCCAGCAGTTTATATCGGGGGGGAGGAGAGACCCAGTACTTC
TRBV6-1	-	TRBJ1-3	few	CASSVSRTASGNTIYF	TGTGCCAGCAGTGTATCCCGGACGGCCTCTGGAAACACCATATATTTT
TRBV6-2/TRBV6-3	TRBD2	TRBJ2-5	few	CASTPLRLAGQETQYF	TGTGCCAGCACCCCTCTTCGACTAGCGGGGCAAGAGACCCAGTACTTC
TRBV6-2/TRBV6-3	TRBD1	TRBJ2-2	-	CASSQRQGANTGELFF	TGTGCCAGCAGTCAAAGACAGGGAGCGAACACCGGGGAGCTGTTTTTT
TRBV6-5	-	TRBJ1-6	-	CASRNIRDRYSPLHF	TGTGCCAGCAGAAACATCCGGGACCGATATTCACCCCTCCACTTT
TRBV24-1	-	TRBJ2-2	-	CATSDPPTDQNTGELFF	TGTGCCACCAGTGATCCCCCGACAGATCAGAACACCGGGGAGCTGTTTTTT
TRBV5-6	-	TRBJ1-1	-	CASSSDGMNTEAFF	TGTGCCAGCAGCTCGGACGGAATGAACACTGAAGCTTTCTTT
TRBV11-1	TRBD1	TRBJ2-5	once	CASSGRDSPWETQYF	TGTGCCAGCAGCGGCCGGGACAGCCCGTGGGAGACCCAGTACTTC
TRBV30	-	TRBJ2-1	-	CAWSARSYNEQFF	TGTGCCTGGAGTGCACGATCCTACAATGAGCAGTTCTTC
TRBV10-2	TRBD2	TRBJ2-3	-	CASSAGGAGDTQYF	TGCGCCAGCAGTGCCGGGGGGGCGGGGGATACGCAGTATTTT
TRBV7-6	TRBD1	TRBJ1-2	-	CASSDYRDRIYGYTF	TGTGCCAGCAGCGATTACCGGGACAGGATCTATGGCTACACCTTC
TRBV4-1	-	TRBJ1-3	once	CASSPRTVSGNTIYF	TGCGCCAGCAGCCCTAGGACGGTCTCTGGAAACACCATATATTTT
TRBV20-1	TRBD1	TRBJ2-5	-	CSARDRQGSEETQYF	TGCAGTGCTAGAGACCGACAGGGTTCAGAAGAGACCCAGTACTTC
TRBV2	-	TRBJ1-2	-	CASKLTGTFNYGYTF	TGTGCCAGCAAGCTGACAGGAACATTTAACTATGGCTACACCTTC
TRBV6-1	-	TRBJ2-7	once	CASRGPPVNDYEQYF	TGTGCCAGCAGAGGTCCACCTGTTAACGACTACGAGCAGTACTTC
TRBV14	TRBD1	TRBJ2-7	-	CASSPGRTGYEQYF	TGTGCCAGCAGCCCCGGAAGGACAGGCTACGAGCAGTACTTC
TRBV7-9	-	TRBJ2-7	-	CASSWGDYEQYF	TGTGCCAGCAGCTGGGGAGACTACGAGCAGTACTTC
TRBV7-9	-	TRBJ2-1	-	CASRPLRGNEQFF	TGTGCCAGCCGGCCCCTCAGAGGCAATGAGCAGTTCTTC
TRBV12-3/TRBV12-4	-	TRBJ2-7	-	CASSPRPTAYYEQYF	TGTGCCAGCAGTCCGAGGCCTACAGCTTACTACGAGCAGTACTTC
TRBV6-5	TRBD1	TRBJ1-3	-	CASSQTGDLNTIYF	TGTGCCAGCAGCCAGACAGGGGATCTGAACACCATATATTTT
TRBV11-2	TRBD1	TRBJ1-6	-	CASSLAHRGFSPLHF	TGTGCCAGCAGCTTAGCCCACAGGGGGTTCTCACCCCTCCACTTT
TRBV15	TRBD1	TRBJ1-2	few	CATSIKTGGSHGYTF	TGTGCCACCAGCATTAAGACAGGGGGCTCCCATGGCTACACCTTC
TRBV7-2	-	TRBJ2-5	few	CASSSTFARYQETQYF	TGTGCCAGCAGCTCCACATTTGCCCGTTACCAAGAGACCCAGTACTTC
TRBV2	-	TRBJ2-4	few	CASSERVGIQYF	TGTGCCAGCAGTGAGAGGGTGGGCATTCAGTACTTC
TRBV6-2/TRBV6-3	-	TRBJ1-1	-	CASSYGVGSAEAFF	TGTGCCAGCAGTTACGGGGTGGGGAGCGCTGAAGCTTTCTTT
TRBV7-2	-	TRBJ2-5	-	CASTFRGEETQYF	TGTGCCAGCACCTTCCGTGGGGAAGAGACCCAGTACTTC
TRBV19	-	TRBJ1-1	few	CASRRQMRNEAFF	TGTGCCAGTAGGAGACAGATGAGGAATGAAGCTTTCTTT
TRBV9	-	TRBJ1-1	-	CASTRGQGKGSEAFF	TGTGCCAGCACCCGGGGGCAGGGGAAGGGGTCTGAAGCTTTCTTT
TRBV10-3	TRBD1	TRBJ1-1	few	CAISGGQGYTEAFF	TGTGCCATCAGTGGGGGACAGGGGTACACTGAAGCTTTCTTT
TRBV20-1	-	TRBJ2-3	-	CSAHGTDSTDTKYF	TGCAGTGCCCATGGGACGGATAGCACAGATACGAAGTATTTT
TRBV20-1	-	TRBJ1-1	-	CSARHMGTFF	TGCAGTGCTAGGCACATGGGGACTTTCTTT
TRBV7-9	TRBD1	TRBJ2-2	-	CASSRQGTAGELFF	TGTGCCAGCAGTCGACAGGGGACCGCCGGGGAGCTGTTTTTT
TRBV5-1	-	TRBJ1-2	-	CASSLFGGDLDYGYTF	TGCGCCAGCAGCCTGTTCGGGGGGGATCTAGACTATGGCTACACCTTC
TRBV12-3/TRBV12-4	-	TRBJ2-7	-	CASSLVPGPHSYEQYF	TGTGCCAGCAGTTTAGTCCCGGGGCCCCACTCCTACGAGCAGTACTTC
TRBV7-9	-	TRBJ1-5	-	CASSFGGLGSNQPQHF	TGTGCCAGCAGCTTCGGAGGGCTCGGCAGCAATCAGCCCCAGCATTTT
TRBV4-2	-	TRBJ1-1	few	CASSQEGFGDTEAFF	TGTGCCAGCAGCCAAGAAGGATTCGGGGACACTGAAGCTTTCTTT
TRBV11-2	-	TRBJ2-5	-	CASSLRDPWSEETQYF	TGTGCCAGCAGCTTAAGGGACCCATGGTCGGAAGAGACCCAGTACTTC
TRBV6-2/TRBV6-3	-	TRBJ2-1	few	CASTLPRPPYNEQFF	TGTGCCAGCACCCTACCGAGACCCCCTTACAATGAGCAGTTCTTC
TRBV27	TRBD1	TRBJ2-7	-	CASSFAGGREQYF	TGTGCCAGCAGTTTCGCAGGGGGCAGGGAGCAGTACTTC
TRBV5-1	TRBD1	TRBJ1-2	-	CASRTDDRAGYTF	TGCGCCAGCAGGACCGACGACAGGGCTGGCTACACCTTC
TRBV20-1	TRBD1	TRBJ1-5	few	CSVRTGSNQPQHF	TGCAGTGTACGGACAGGGTCAAATCAGCCCCAGCATTTT
TRBV20-1	-	TRBJ2-3	few	CSARDFQGRQKGQYF	TGCAGTGCTAGAGATTTTCAGGGTAGACAGAAGGGGCAGTATTTT
TRBV5-1	TRBD1	TRBJ2-3	-	CASSPGTGIADTQYF	TGCGCCAGCAGCCCGGGGACAGGGATCGCAGATACGCAGTATTTT